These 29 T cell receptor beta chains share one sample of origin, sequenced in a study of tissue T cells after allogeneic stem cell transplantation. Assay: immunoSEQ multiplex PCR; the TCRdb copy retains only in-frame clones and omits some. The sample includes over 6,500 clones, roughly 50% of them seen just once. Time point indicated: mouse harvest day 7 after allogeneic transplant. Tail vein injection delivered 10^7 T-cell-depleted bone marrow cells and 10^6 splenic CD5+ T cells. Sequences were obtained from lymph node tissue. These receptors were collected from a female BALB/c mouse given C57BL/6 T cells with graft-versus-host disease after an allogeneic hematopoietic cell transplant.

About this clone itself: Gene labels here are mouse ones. The CDR3 sequence: CASSLARQLSGNTLYF. The part of the CDR3 DNA that was read is TGTGCCAGCAGTTTAGCGCGTCAGCTTTCTGGAAATACGCTCTAT. The chain recombines TRBV15 with TRBJ1-3; D remains unclear. The CDR3 end falls 1 residue outside the read, so it is completed with the germline J gene. The V end was cut by 0 bases, the J end by 0 bases, with 9 bases between. The V gene's germline CDR1 is SGHND and CDR2 FRSKSL. This CDR3 is built from 16 residues.

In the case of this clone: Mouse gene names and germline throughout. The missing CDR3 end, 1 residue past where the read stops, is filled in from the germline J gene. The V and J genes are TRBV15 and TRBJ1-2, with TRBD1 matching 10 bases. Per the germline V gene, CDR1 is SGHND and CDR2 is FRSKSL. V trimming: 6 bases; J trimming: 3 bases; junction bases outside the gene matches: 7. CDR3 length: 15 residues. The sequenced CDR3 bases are TGTGCCAGCAGCCGACAGGGGGCGCTGGACTCCGACTACACC. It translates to CASSRQGALDSDYT. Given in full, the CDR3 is CASSRQGALDSDYTF.

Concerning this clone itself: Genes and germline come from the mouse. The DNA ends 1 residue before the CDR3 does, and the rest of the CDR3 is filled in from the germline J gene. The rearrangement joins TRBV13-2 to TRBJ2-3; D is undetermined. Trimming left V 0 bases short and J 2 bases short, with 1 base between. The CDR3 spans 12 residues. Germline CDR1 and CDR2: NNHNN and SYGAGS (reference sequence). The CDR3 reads CASGDDAETLYF. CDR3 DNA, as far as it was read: TGTGCCAGCGGTGATGATGCAGAAACGCTGTAT.

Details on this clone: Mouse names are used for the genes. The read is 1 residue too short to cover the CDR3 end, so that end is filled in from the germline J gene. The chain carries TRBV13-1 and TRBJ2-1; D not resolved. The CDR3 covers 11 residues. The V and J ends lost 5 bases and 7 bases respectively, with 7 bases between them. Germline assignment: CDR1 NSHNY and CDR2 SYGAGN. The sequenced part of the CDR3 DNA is TGTGCCAGCAGGGCCGGGGCTGAGCAGTTC. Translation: CASRAGAEQF. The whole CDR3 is CASRAGAEQFF.

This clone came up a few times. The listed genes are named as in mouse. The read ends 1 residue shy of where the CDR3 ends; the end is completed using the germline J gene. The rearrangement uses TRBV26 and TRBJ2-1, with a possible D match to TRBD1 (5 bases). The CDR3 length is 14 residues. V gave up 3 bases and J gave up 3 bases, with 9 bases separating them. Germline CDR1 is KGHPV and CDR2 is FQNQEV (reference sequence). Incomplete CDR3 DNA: TGTGCCAGCAGTCTCCTCCAGGGCTATGCTGAGCAGTTC. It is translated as CASSLLQGYAEQF. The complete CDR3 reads CASSLLQGYAEQFF. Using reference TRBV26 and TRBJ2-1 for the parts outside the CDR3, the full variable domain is NSKVIQTPRYLVKGQGQKAKMRCIPEKGHPVVFWYQQNKNNEFKFLINFQNQEVLQQIDMTEKRFSAECPSNSPCSLEIQSSEAGDSALYLCASSLLQGYAEQFFGPGTRLTVL.

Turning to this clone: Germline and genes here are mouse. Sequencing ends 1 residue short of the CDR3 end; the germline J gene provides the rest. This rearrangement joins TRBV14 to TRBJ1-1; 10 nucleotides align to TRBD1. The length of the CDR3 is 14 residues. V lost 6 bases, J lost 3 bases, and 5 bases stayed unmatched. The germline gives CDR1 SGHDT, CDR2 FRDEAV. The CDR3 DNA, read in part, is TGTGCCAGCACCTGGACAGGGGGGCACACAGAAGTCTTC. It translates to CASTWTGGHTEVF. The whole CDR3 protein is CASTWTGGHTEVFF.

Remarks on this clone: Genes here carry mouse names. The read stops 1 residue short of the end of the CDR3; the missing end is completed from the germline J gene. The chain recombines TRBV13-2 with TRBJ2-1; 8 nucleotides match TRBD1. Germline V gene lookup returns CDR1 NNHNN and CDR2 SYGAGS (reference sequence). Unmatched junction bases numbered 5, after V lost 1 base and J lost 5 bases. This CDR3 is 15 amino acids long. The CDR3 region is CASGDSQGANAEQFF. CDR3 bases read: TGTGCCAGCGGTGATAGCCAGGGGGCGAATGCTGAGCAGTTC.

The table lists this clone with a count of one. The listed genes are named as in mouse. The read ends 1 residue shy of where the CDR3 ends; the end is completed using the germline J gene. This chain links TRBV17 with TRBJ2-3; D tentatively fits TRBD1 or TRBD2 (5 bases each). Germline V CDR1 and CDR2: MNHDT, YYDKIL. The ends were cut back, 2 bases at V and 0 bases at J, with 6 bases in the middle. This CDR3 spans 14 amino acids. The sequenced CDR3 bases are TGTGCTAGCAGTAGATGGGACAGTGCAGAAACGCTGTAT. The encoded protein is CASSRWDSAETLY. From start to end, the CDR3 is CASSRWDSAETLYF.

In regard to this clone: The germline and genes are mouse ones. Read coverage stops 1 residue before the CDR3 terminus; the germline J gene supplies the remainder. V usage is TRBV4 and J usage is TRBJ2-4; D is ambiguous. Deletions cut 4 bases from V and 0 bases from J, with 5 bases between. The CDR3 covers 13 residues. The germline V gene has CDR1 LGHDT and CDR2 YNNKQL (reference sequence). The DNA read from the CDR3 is TGTGCCAGCAGCTTTAGTAGTCAAAACACCTTGTAC. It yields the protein CASSFSSQNTLY. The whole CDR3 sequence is CASSFSSQNTLYF.

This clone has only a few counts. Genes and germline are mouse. The CDR3: CSSSRGTTNTEVFF. The part of the CDR3 DNA that was read is TGCTCCAGCAGTCGAGGGACAACAAACACAGAAGTCTTC. The chain links TRBV23 to TRBJ1-1; no DNA check was done on the table's D call, TRBD1. The CDR3 goes on 1 residue after the read ends, and that part is filled in from the germline J gene. The V gene's germline CDR1 is KGHTA and CDR2 FQNQQP. This CDR3 is 14 amino acids long. Based on the CDR3 plus reference TRBV23 and TRBJ1-1, the full variable domain is DAAVTQKPRYLIKMKGQEAEMKCIPEKGHTAVFWYQQKQSKELKFLIYFQNQQPLDQIDMVKERFSAVCPSSSLCSLGIRTCEAEDSALYLCSSSRGTTNTEVFFGKGTRLTVV.

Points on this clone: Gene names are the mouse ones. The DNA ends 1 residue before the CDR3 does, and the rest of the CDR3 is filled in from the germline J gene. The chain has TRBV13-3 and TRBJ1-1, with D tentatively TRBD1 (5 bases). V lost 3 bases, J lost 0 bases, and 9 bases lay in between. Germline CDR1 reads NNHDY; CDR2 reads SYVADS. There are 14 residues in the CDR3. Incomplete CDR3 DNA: TGTGCCAGCAGTGGGAGGACAACAAACACAGAAGTCTTC. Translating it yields CASSGRTTNTEVF. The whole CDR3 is CASSGRTTNTEVFF.

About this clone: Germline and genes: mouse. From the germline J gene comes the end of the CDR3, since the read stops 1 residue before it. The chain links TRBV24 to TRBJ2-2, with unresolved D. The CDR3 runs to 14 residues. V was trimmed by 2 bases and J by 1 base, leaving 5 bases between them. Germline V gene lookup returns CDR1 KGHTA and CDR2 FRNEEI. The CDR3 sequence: CASSLRKNTGQLYF. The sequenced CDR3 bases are TGTGCCAGCAGTCTGCGCAAAAACACCGGGCAGCTCTAC.

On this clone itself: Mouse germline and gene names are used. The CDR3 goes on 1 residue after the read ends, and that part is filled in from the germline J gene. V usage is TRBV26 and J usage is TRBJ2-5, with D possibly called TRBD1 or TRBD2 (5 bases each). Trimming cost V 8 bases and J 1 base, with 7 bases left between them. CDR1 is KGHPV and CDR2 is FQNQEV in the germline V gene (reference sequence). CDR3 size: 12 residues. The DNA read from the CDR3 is TGTGCCAGCGCGGGACACCAAGACACCCAGTAC. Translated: CASAGHQDTQY. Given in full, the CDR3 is CASAGHQDTQYF.

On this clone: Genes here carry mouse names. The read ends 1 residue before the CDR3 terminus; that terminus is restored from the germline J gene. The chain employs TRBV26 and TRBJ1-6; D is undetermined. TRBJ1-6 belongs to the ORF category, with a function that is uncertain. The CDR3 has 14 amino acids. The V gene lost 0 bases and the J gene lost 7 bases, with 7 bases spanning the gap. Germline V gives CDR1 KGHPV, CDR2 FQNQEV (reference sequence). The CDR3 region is CASSLSGWNSPLYF. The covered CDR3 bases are TGTGCCAGCAGTCTGTCGGGGTGGAATTCGCCCCTCTAC.

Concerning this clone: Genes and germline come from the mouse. The CDR3 loop reads CASSDARTGDSDYTF. The CDR3 bases that were read are TGTGCCAGCAGTGATGCTAGGACAGGGGACTCCGACTACACC. The J gene is TRBJ1-2, the V gene TRBV13-3, with 9 bases fitting TRBD1. The read halts 1 residue ahead of the CDR3 end, with the missing end drawn from the germline J gene. Germline assignment: CDR1 NNHDY and CDR2 SYVADS. Trimming at V came to 0 bases and at J to 3 bases, leaving 3 bases not matched to a gene. This CDR3 contains 15 residues.

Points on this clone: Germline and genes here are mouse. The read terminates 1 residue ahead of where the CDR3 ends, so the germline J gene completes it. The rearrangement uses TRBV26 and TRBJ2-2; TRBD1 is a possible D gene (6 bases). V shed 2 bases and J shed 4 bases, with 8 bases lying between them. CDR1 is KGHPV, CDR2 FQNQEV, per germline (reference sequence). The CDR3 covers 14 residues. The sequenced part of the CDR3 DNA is TGTGCCAGCAGTCTGACAGGGAGCACCGGGCAGCTCTAC. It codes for CASSLTGSTGQLY. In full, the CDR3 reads CASSLTGSTGQLYF.

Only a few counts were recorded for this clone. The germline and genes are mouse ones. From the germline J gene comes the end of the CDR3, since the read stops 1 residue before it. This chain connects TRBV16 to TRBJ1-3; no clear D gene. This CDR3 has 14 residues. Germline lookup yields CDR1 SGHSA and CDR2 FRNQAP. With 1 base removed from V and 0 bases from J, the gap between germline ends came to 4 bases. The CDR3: CASSLAHSGNTLYF. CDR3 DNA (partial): TGTGCAAGCAGCTTAGCGCATTCTGGAAATACGCTCTAT.

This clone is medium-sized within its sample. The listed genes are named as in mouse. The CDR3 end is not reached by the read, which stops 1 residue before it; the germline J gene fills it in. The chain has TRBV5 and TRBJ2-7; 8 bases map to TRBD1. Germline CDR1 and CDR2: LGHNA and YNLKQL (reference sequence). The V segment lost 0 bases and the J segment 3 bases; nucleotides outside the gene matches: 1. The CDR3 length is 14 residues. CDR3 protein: CASSQDRGLYEQYF. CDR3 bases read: TGTGCCAGCAGCCAAGACAGGGGGCTCTATGAACAGTAC.

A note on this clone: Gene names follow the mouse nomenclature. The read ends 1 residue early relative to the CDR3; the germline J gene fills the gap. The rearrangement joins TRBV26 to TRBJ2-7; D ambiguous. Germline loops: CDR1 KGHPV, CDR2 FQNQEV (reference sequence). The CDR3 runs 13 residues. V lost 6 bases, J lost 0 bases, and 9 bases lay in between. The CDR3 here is CASRIDNSYEQYF. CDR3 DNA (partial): TGTGCCAGCAGGATCGACAACTCCTATGAACAGTAC. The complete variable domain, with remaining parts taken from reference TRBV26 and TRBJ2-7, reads NSKVIQTPRYLVKGQGQKAKMRCIPEKGHPVVFWYQQNKNNEFKFLINFQNQEVLQQIDMTEKRFSAECPSNSPCSLEIQSSEAGDSALYLCASRIDNSYEQYFGPGTRLTVL.

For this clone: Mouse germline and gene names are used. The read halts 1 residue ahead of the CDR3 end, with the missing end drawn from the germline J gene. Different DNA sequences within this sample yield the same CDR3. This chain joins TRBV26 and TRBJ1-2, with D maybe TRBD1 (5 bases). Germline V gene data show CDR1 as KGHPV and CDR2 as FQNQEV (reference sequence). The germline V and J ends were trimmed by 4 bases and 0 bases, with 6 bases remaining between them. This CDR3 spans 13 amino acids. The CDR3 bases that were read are TGTGCCAGCAGTCCACAGGCAAACTCCGACTACACC. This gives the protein CASSPQANSDYT. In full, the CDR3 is CASSPQANSDYTF. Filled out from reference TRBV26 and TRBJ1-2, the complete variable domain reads NSKVIQTPRYLVKGQGQKAKMRCIPEKGHPVVFWYQQNKNNEFKFLINFQNQEVLQQIDMTEKRFSAECPSNSPCSLEIQSSEAGDSALYLCASSPQANSDYTFGSGTRLLVI.

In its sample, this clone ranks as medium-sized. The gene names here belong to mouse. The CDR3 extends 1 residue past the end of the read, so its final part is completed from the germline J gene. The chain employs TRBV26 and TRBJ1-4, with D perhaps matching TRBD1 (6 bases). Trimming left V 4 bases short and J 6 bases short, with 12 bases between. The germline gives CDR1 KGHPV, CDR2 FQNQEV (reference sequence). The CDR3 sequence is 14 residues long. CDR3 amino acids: CASSRGQGDERLFF. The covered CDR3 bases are TGTGCCAGCAGTCGGGGGCAGGGAGACGAAAGATTATTT. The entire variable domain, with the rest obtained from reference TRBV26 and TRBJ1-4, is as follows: NSKVIQTPRYLVKGQGQKAKMRCIPEKGHPVVFWYQQNKNNEFKFLINFQNQEVLQQIDMTEKRFSAECPSNSPCSLEIQSSEAGDSALYLCASSRGQGDERLFFGHGTKLSVL.

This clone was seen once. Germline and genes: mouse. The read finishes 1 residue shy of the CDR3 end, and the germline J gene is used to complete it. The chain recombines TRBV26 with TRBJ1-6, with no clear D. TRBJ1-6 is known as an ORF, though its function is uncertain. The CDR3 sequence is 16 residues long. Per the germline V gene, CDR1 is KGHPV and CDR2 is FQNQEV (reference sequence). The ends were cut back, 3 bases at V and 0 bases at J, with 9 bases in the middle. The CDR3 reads CASSLGANSYNSPLYF. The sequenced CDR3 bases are TGTGCCAGCAGTCTTGGAGCTAATTCCTATAATTCGCCCCTCTAC.

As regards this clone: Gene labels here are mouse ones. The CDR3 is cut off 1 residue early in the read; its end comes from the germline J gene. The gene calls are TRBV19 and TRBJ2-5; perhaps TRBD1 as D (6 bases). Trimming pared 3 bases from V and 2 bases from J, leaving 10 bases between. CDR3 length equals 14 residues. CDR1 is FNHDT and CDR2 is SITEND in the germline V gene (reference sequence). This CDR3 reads CASSTRDTQDTQYF. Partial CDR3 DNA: TGTGCCAGCAGTACTAGGGACACCCAAGACACCCAGTAC.

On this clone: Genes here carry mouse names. CDR3 sequence: CASSPGQGSGNTLYF. Partial CDR3 DNA: TGTGCAAGCAGCCCGGGACAGGGTTCTGGAAATACGCTCTAT. This chain uses TRBV16 with TRBJ1-3; 9 bases are shared with TRBD1. Sequencing ends 1 residue short of the CDR3 end; the germline J gene provides the rest. CDR1 and CDR2 from the germline V gene are SGHSA and FRNQAP. Trimming at V came to 5 bases and at J to 0 bases, leaving 2 bases not matched to a gene. The CDR3 runs 15 residues. The variable domain in full, completed from reference TRBV16 and TRBJ1-3, reads NAGVIQTPRHKVTGKGQEATLWCEPISGHSAVFWYRQTIVQGLEFLTYFRNQAPIDDSGMPKERFSAQMPNQSHSTLKIQSTQPQDSAVYLCASSPGQGSGNTLYFGEGSRLIVV.

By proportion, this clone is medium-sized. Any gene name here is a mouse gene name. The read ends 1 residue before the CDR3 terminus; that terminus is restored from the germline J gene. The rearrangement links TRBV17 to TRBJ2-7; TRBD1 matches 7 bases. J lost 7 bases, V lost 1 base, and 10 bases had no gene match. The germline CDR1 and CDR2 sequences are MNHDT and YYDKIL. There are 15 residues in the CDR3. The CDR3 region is CASSRAGTAREEQYF. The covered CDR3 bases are TGTGCTAGCAGTAGAGCCGGGACAGCCCGGGAGGAACAGTAC.

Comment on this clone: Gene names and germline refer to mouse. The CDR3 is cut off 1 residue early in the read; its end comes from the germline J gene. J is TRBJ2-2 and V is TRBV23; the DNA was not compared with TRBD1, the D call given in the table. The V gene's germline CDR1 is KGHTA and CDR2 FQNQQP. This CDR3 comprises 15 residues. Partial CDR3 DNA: TGCTCCAGCAGTCAACAGGGGGCAAACACCGGGCAGCTCTAC. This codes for CSSSQQGANTGQLY. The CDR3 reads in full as CSSSQQGANTGQLYF.

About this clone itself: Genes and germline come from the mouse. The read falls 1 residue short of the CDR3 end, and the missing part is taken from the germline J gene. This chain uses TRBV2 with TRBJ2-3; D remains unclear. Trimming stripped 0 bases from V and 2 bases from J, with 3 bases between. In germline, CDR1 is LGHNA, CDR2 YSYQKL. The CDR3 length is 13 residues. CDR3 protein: CASSQESAETLYF. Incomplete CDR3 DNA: TGTGCCAGCAGCCAAGAGTCTGCAGAAACGCTGTAT.

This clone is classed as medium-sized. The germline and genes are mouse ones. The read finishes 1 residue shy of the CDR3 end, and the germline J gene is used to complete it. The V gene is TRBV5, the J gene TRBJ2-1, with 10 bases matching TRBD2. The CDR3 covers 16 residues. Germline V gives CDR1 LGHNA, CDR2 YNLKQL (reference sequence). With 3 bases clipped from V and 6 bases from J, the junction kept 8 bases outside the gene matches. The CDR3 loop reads CASSHPGTGARAEQFF. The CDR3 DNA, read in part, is TGTGCCAGCAGCCATCCCGGGACTGGGGCTCGTGCTGAGCAGTTC.

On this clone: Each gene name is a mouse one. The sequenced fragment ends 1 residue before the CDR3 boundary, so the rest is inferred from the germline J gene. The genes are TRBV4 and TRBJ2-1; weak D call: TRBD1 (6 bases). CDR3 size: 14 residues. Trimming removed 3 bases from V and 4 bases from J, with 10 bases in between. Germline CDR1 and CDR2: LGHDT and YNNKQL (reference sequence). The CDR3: CASSYRQGYAEQFF. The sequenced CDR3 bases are TGTGCCAGCAGCTACAGGCAGGGGTATGCTGAGCAGTTC. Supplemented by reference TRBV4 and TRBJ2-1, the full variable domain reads ETAVFQTPNYHVTQVGNEVSFNCKQTLGHDTMYWYKQDSKKLLKIMFSYNNKQLIVNETVPRRFSPQSSDKAHLNLRIKSVEPEDSAVYLCASSYRQGYAEQFFGPGTRLTVL.